Described below is a single T cell receptor beta chain sequence and its context. Its matching antigen is unknown. A second roughly 7 to 11 cycle PCR used barcoded and J-beta primers. MiXCR, applied by TCRdb to the 5' RACE reads, yields one record per CDR3 protein. The sample consists of about 750,000 distinct CDR3 sequences, about 55% of them appearing once. These data originate in a study of blood T cells in healthy people across ages. This CDR3 spans 14 amino acids. Germline V gene data show CDR1 as SGHRS and CDR2 as YFSETQ. With 6 bases clipped from V and 1 base from J, the junction kept 3 bases outside the gene matches. General study results and limits: Strong correlation was found linking TCR beta diversity to naive T cell percentage. Observed TCR beta diversity per million T cells went down as age went up. This fall followed a roughly linear course with age.

Input material: blood. The V and J genes are TRBV5-1 and TRBJ2-7; 11 positions match TRBD2. This TCR was recovered from an elderly man in good health. Written as DNA, the CDR3 is TGCGCCAGCATGGGGACTAGCGGATCCTACGAGCAGTACTTC. Its protein is CASMGTSGSYEQYF.